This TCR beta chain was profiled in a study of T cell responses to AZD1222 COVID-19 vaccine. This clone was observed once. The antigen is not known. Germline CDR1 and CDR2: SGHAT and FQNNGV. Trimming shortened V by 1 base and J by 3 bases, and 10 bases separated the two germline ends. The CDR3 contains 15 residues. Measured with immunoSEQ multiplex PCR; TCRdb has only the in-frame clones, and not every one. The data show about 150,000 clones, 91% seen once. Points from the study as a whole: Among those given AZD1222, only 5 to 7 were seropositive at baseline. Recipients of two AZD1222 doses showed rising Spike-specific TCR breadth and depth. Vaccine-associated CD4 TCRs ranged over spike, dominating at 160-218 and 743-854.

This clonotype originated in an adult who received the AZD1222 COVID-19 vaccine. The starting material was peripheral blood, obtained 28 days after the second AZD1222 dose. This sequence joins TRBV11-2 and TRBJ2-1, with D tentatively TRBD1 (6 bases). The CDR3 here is CASSLVRGIYNEQFF. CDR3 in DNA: TGTGCCAGCAGCTTAGTTAGGGGGATCTACAATGAGCAGTTCTTC.